The present TCR beta chain was sequenced within a study of shared clonotypes between healthy human individuals. Looking at the study overall: The composition of the donors was a couple of women and three men aged 18 to 49. Three plates each covered CD4 naive and memory; CD8 naive two, CD8 memory one.

The CD4+ fraction was divided into a CD45RA+ naive subset and a CD45RA-negative memory subset. The CDR3 runs 15 residues. The V and J ends lost 3 bases and 5 bases, in that order; junction bases with no gene match: 5. Germline-derived CDR1 and CDR2 are SGHTA and FQGNSA. Genomic DNA belonging to each subset was distributed in equal measure over several immunoSEQ plates. Libraries were prepared by immunoSEQ multiplex PCR; TCRdb keeps only in-frame clonotypes and omits some of them. In the table there are a few million clones, about 94% of which are singletons. Material for sequencing was naive CD4+ T cells sorted from blood. Documented subset: CD45RA+ positively selected. J is TRBJ2-5 and V is TRBV7-2; 11 bases match TRBD2. This receptor was identified in a man aged 18-30 years in good health. The CDR3 sequence: CASSFVAGGHETQYF. As DNA, the CDR3 is TGTGCCAGCAGCTTCGTAGCGGGAGGGCATGAGACCCAGTACTTC.